Shown below are 27 T cell receptor beta chains from a single sample sequenced in a study of patients and donors after allogeneic stem cell transplantation (dated by TCRdb to between 2020 and 2021). Libraries were constructed by RT-PCR. The instrument given in TCRdb is NextSeq 550. Using fastp trimming at Q25 and MiXCR clonotype assembly, TCRdb reanalyzed the public sequencing data and kept in-frame beta chains. Each CDR3 protein gets just one entry, which takes the most common genes and DNA from the rows behind it. Present in this sample are about a million distinct CDR3 sequences, about 20% of which were seen just once. Together, the top ten hold 6% of the sample. The sequenced material came from blood, either unsorted or a sorted T cell fraction (not recorded which). The receptors here all came from a human donor who was either an allogeneic HSCT recipient or a stem cell or donor lymphocyte infusion donor (not recorded which). It is not recorded whose cells these are; they may come from a transplant donor.

This clonotype was seen a few times. This sequence joins TRBV12-3 or TRBV12-4 and TRBJ2-3; no reliable D call. This CDR3 region has 13 residues. V dropped 3 bases and J dropped 6 bases, with 10 bases sitting between them. Written as DNA, the CDR3 is TGTGCCAGCAGTTTCGGCTACTCCGATACGCAGTATTTT. Amino acids: CASSFGYSDTQYF.

The chain uses TRBV25-1 and TRBJ1-6, with D unresolved. Trimming removed 2 bases from V and 7 bases from J, with 6 bases in between. Per germline, CDR1 MGHDK and CDR2 SYGVNS. The CDR3 length is 13 residues. In DNA form, the CDR3 reads TGTGCCAGCAGTGAACCGGGCAATTCACCCCTCCACTTT. Protein product: CASSEPGNSPLHF.

On this clonotype: One base away lies a much larger clone, so this may be a sequencing read error. The gene calls are TRBV7-9 and TRBJ1-1; D remains ambiguous. Between the trimmed V and J ends, which lost 2 bases and 7 bases, there was a span of 5 bases. CDR3 size: 11 residues. Germline CDR1 and CDR2: SEHNR and FQNEAQ (reference sequence). CDR3 region: CASSLSVEAFF. The CDR3 DNA reads as TGTGCCAGCAGCTTATCGGTTGAAGCTTTCTTT.

This clonotype was picked up a small number of times. The chain uses TRBV4-3 and TRBJ2-1; D is unclear. Trimming left V 5 bases short and J 9 bases short, with 14 bases between. Germline V gene lookup returns CDR1 LGHNA and CDR2 YSLEER. The CDR3 has 13 amino acids. CDR3 loop: CASSLSDESEQFF. The CDR3 DNA reads TGCGCCAGCAGCTTGTCGGATGAGAGTGAGCAGTTCTTC.

This clonotype was detected a few times. J is TRBJ2-7 and V is TRBV6-5, with 14 positions matching TRBD2. The length of the CDR3 is 16 residues. The V gene end was trimmed by 4 bases and the J gene end by 3 bases; junction bases not matched to a gene: 5. Germline V gene sequence: CDR1 MNHEY, CDR2 SVGAGI. CDR3 in amino acids: CASSSPGLAGGYEQYF. The CDR3 region has the DNA TGTGCCAGCAGTTCCCCCGGACTAGCGGGAGGCTACGAGCAGTACTTC.

This clonotype was found a few times. The V gene is TRBV11-2, the J gene TRBJ1-4; no firm D call. The germline CDR1 and CDR2 sequences are SGHAT and FQNNGV. V lost 0 bases and J 3 bases, leaving 11 bases between the germline ends. The CDR3 runs to 16 residues. The CDR3 spells CASSLEGGFANEKLFF. CDR3 bases: TGTGCCAGCAGCTTAGAGGGAGGTTTCGCTAATGAAAAACTGTTTTTT.

This chain connects TRBV29-1 to TRBJ1-1; TRBD1 might be the D (5 bases). The germline V gene has CDR1 SQVTM and CDR2 ANQGSEA. Trimming pared 7 bases from V and 1 base from J, leaving 13 bases between. CDR3 length equals 13 residues. The CDR3: CSAKGRRNTEAFF. The CDR3 nucleotides read TGCAGCGCTAAGGGACGGAGGAACACTGAAGCTTTCTTT.

This clonotype was recorded a few times. CDR3 DNA: TGTGCCAGCAGCTTGGCCGTCAAAGCGGGGGCGGAGACCCAGTACTTC. Protein: CASSLAVKAGAETQYF. The gene calls are TRBV5-8 and TRBJ2-5, with 8 bases identical to TRBD2. The germline V gene has CDR1 SGHTS and CDR2 YDEGEE. With V trimmed by 0 bases and J by 5 bases, 9 bases remained unmatched. CDR3 length equals 16 residues.

This clonotype was seen at least ten times. The CDR3 sequence is CSVGGQMSVRGHTEAFF. CDR3 bases: TGCAGCGTGGGGGGTCAAATGAGCGTCAGGGGGCACACTGAAGCTTTCTTT. The J gene is TRBJ1-1, the V gene TRBV29-1; TRBD1 matches 8 bases. The V gene end was trimmed by 6 bases and the J gene end by 3 bases; junction bases not matched to a gene: 18. The CDR3 contains 17 residues. CDR1 SQVTM and CDR2 ANQGSEA come from the germline V gene.

CDR3: CATSRGQYSGANVLTF. CDR3 DNA sequence: TGTGCCACCAGCCGGGGACAGTACTCTGGGGCCAACGTCCTGACTTTC. The chain has TRBV15 and TRBJ2-6; 7 bases fit TRBD1. The ends lost 5 bases at V and 0 bases at J; junction bases unmatched: 4. This CDR3 has 16 residues. Per the germline V gene, CDR1 is LNHNV and CDR2 is YYDKDF (reference sequence).

The chain is built from TRBV20-1 and TRBJ2-7; a weak D match, TRBD2 (6 bases). V was trimmed by 6 bases and J by 0 bases, leaving 15 bases between them. CDR3 size: 14 residues. The germline V gene has CDR1 DFQATT and CDR2 SNEGSKA (reference sequence). The CDR3 is CSALVSSDSYEQYF. DNA of the CDR3: TGCAGTGCGCTTGTTTCTAGCGACTCCTACGAGCAGTACTTC.

The sample holds one count of this clonotype. The rearrangement joins TRBV5-1 to TRBJ1-3; D is uncertain. V dropped 0 bases and J dropped 4 bases, with 11 bases sitting between them. There are 15 residues in the CDR3. The germline gives CDR1 SGHRS, CDR2 YFSETQ. Here the CDR3 reads CASSLGAAHGNTIYF. The CDR3 region has the DNA TGCGCCAGCAGCTTGGGCGCGGCCCACGGAAACACCATATATTTT.

There are a few counts of this clonotype. The V call is TRBV5-1, the J call TRBJ1-1, with no clear D. CDR3 length: 14 residues. V was cut by 0 bases and J by 10 bases, with 16 bases left in between. Germline values: CDR1 SGHRS, CDR2 YFSETQ. The CDR3 reads CASSLDGVASSAFF. The DNA of the CDR3 is TGCGCCAGCAGCTTGGATGGGGTGGCGAGCTCAGCTTTCTTT.

The chain couples TRBV5-1 to TRBJ1-2; 8 bases align to TRBD1. Trimming cost V 4 bases and J 7 bases; bases outside gene matches: 9. The CDR3 has 14 amino acids. The germline V gene encodes CDR1 SGHRS and CDR2 YFSETQ. The CDR3 spells CASSGQGSVGGYTF. The CDR3 nucleotides read TGCGCCAGCAGCGGACAGGGCTCGGTAGGTGGCTACACCTTC. Together with reference TRBV5-1 and TRBJ1-2, the CDR3 gives the full variable domain: KAGVTQTPRYLIKTRGQQVTLSCSPISGHRSVSWYQQTPGQGLQFLFEYFSETQRNKGNFPGRFSGRQFSNSRSEMNVSTLELGDSALYLCASSGQGSVGGYTFGSGTRLTVV.

This clonotype was counted a few times. The chain uses TRBV9 and TRBJ2-2; TRBD2 matches at 9 bases. V dropped 5 bases and J dropped 6; count of bases not matched to a gene: 11. The CDR3 consists of 16 residues. Germline lookup yields CDR1 SGDLS and CDR2 YYNGEE. The CDR3 nucleotides are TGTGCCAGCAGAGGTGTAGCGGGGGCGCTCGCCGGGGAGCTGTTTTTT. Translating gives CASRGVAGALAGELFF.

This clonotype was seen more than once but under ten times. The rearrangement links TRBV27 to TRBJ1-2; the D is unclear. The CDR3 is 13 amino acids. Trimming stripped 2 bases from V and 6 bases from J, with 10 bases between. From germline, CDR1 is MNHEY and CDR2 SMNVEV (reference sequence). The CDR3 loop reads CASSLRGRNGYTF. The CDR3 DNA reads as TGTGCCAGCAGTTTAAGAGGGAGGAATGGCTACACCTTC.

This clonotype was picked up a small number of times. This chain connects TRBV3-1 to TRBJ1-2, with D possibly TRBD1 on 6 matching bases. Germline CDR1 and CDR2: LGHDT and YNNKEL (reference sequence). Trimming pared 5 bases from V and 5 bases from J, leaving 21 bases between. There are 16 residues in the CDR3. CDR3 amino acids: CASSSSQVQGRYGYTF. CDR3 in DNA: TGTGCCAGCAGCTCCTCTCAGGTACAGGGACGGTATGGCTACACCTTC.

V gene TRBV24-1 combines with J gene TRBJ2-7; D is perhaps TRBD2 (7 bases). Germline lookup yields CDR1 KGHDR and CDR2 SFDVKD. Deletions cut 2 bases from V and 2 bases from J, with 12 bases between. The CDR3 length is 15 residues. The CDR3 here is CATSDSGEGAYEQYF. Written as DNA, the CDR3 is TGTGCCACCAGTGATTCCGGGGAGGGGGCCTACGAGCAGTACTTC.

J is TRBJ1-2 and V is TRBV5-1; 7 bases agree with TRBD1. CDR1 is SGHRS, CDR2 YFSETQ, per germline. The length of the CDR3 is 14 residues. The V gene end was trimmed by 5 bases and the J gene end by 2 bases; junction bases not matched to a gene: 6. CDR3 nucleotides: TGCGCCAGCAGACATGAGGGACAGAACTATGGCTACACCTTC. It codes for CASRHEGQNYGYTF.

V usage is TRBV18 and J usage is TRBJ2-3, with D possibly being TRBD2 (6 bases). The CDR3 runs to 15 residues. Trimming removed 1 base at V and 3 bases at J, with 11 bases between. Germline values: CDR1 KGHSH, CDR2 LQKENI. The CDR3 bases are TGTGCCAGCTCACCACGTTTAGCGGCAACAGATACGCAGTATTTT. It yields the protein CASSPRLAATDTQYF. Looking up the rest from reference TRBV18 and TRBJ2-3 gives the full variable domain: NAGVMQNPRHLVRRRGQEARLRCSPMKGHSHVYWYRQLPEEGLKFMVYLQKENIIDESGMPKERFSAEFPKEGPSILRIQQVVRGDSAAYFCASSPRLAATDTQYFGPGTRLTVL.

The chain carries TRBV11-1 and TRBJ2-7; tentative D call: TRBD1 (6 bases). CDR1 is SGHAT, CDR2 FQDESV, per germline (reference sequence). Trimming left V 5 bases short and J 2 bases short, with 13 bases between. The CDR3 loop spans 14 amino acids. CDR3 sequence (DNA): TGTGCCAGCAGCCTACAGGGTTACGCCTACGAGCAGTACTTC. This sequence encodes CASSLQGYAYEQYF. The full variable domain, rest sourced from reference TRBV11-1 and TRBJ2-7, is EAEVAQSPRYKITEKSQAVAFWCDPISGHATLYWYRQILGQGPELLVQFQDESVVDDSQLPKDRFSAERLKGVDSTLKIQPAELGDSAMYLCASSLQGYAYEQYFGPGTRLTVT.

The V and J genes are TRBV24-1 and TRBJ2-1, with TRBD2 matching over 11 bases. Trimming at V came to 4 bases and at J to 7 bases, leaving 11 bases not matched to a gene. The CDR3 runs to 17 residues. Germline V gives CDR1 KGHDR, CDR2 SFDVKD. As DNA, the CDR3 is TGTGCCACCAGTGACTCGACTAGCGGGGCGAGAGGTAATGAGCAGTTCTTC. The encoded protein is CATSDSTSGARGNEQFF.

This clonotype was seen at least ten times. This chain uses TRBV12-3 or TRBV12-4 with TRBJ1-2, with D maybe TRBD1 (5 bases). The length of the CDR3 is 13 residues. Deletions cut 4 bases from V and 1 base from J, with 7 bases between. The CDR3 DNA reads TGTGCCAGCAGTTACAGGTTTAACTATGGCTACACCTTC. It yields the protein CASSYRFNYGYTF.

As DNA, the CDR3 is TGTGCCAGCAGCTTAGAGAGGGCAGGGGGAGCCATTCAGTACTTC. Its translation is CASSLERAGGAIQYF. V and J are TRBV11-2 and TRBJ2-4; 7 bases align to TRBD1. V shed 0 bases, J shed 9 bases, and the junction held 8 bases outside the gene matches. The CDR3 contains 15 residues. CDR1 SGHAT and CDR2 FQNNGV come from the germline V gene.

The table lists this clonotype with a few counts. The chain employs TRBV2 and TRBJ1-5; tentatively, D is TRBD1 (5 bases). The CDR3 loop spans 16 amino acids. CDR1 and CDR2 from the germline V gene are SNHLY and FYNNEI. V lost 5 bases and J 1 base, leaving 15 bases between the germline ends. The CDR3: CASSPNGRGSNQPQHF. Written as DNA, the CDR3 is TGTGCCAGCAGTCCAAATGGGCGGGGCAGCAATCAGCCCCAGCATTTT.

The table lists this clonotype with many counts. The germline gene is not matched at one end of the junction; a read error may be the cause. This chain connects TRBV7-2 to TRBJ2-1, with D unclear. The germline V gene has CDR1 SGHTA and CDR2 FQGNSA. The CDR3 has 12 residues. The chain's CDR3 is CASSLVLGEQFF. The CDR3 nucleotides read TGTGCCAGCAGTTTAGTGCTCGGTGAGCAGTTCTTC. The whole variable domain, remainder taken from reference TRBV7-2 and TRBJ2-1, is GAGVSQSPSNKVTEKGKDVELRCDPISGHTALYWYRQSLGQGLEFLIYFQGNSAPDKSGLPSDRFSAERTGGSVSTLTIQRTQQEDSAVYLCASSLVLGEQFFGPGTRLTVL.

This CDR3 is CAWYSPLVGLHNEQFF. The DNA for the CDR3 is TGTGCCTGGTACTCGCCCTTGGTGGGACTTCACAATGAGCAGTTCTTC. The chain combines TRBV30 with TRBJ2-1; TRBD2 might be the D (6 bases). Per the germline V gene, CDR1 is GTSNPN and CDR2 is SVGIG (reference sequence). The V end was cut by 5 bases, the J end by 5 bases, with 22 bases between. The CDR3 totals 16 residues.